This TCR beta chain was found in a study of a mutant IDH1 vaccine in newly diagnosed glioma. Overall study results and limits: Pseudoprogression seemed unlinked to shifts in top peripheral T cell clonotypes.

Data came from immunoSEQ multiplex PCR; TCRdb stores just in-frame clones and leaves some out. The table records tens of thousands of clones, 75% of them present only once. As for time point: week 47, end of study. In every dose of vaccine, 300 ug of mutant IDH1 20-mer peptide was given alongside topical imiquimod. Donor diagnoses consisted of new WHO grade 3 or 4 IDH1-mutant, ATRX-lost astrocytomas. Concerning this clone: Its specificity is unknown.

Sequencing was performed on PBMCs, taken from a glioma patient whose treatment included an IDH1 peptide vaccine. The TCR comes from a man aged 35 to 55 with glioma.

Here the CDR3 DNA reads TGTGCCAGTGGGACAGGTTGGGAGACCCAGTACTTC. Its translation: CASGTGWETQYF. This chain joins TRBV19 and TRBJ2-5, with 8 bases identical to TRBD1. This CDR3 is 12 amino acids long. After removal of 8 bases from V and 5 bases from J, the junction contained 4 bases not matched to a gene. Per the germline V gene, CDR1 is LNHDA and CDR2 is SQIVND (reference sequence).